This TCR beta chain is drawn from a study of shared clonotypes between healthy human individuals. A remark on this clone: Its target is not known.

Notes on the study in general: Large depth notwithstanding, sorted-subset sequencing proved incomplete by rarefaction.

Researchers divided each subset's genomic DNA evenly across several immunoSEQ plates. Study processing details: There were no quality scores in the junction-only immunoSEQ sequences, so filtering differed. Some clones are missing from TCRdb's copy, which holds only in-frame ones; the method was immunoSEQ multiplex PCR. D and trimming were read from the DNA, whereas the V and J calls and clone size are those reported in that table. The sample yields more than 900,000 clones, 78% seen once. V lost 3 bases and J 0 bases, leaving 12 bases between the germline ends. CDR3 length: 16 amino acids. The germline V gene encodes CDR1 SGHDN and CDR2 FVKESK.

The sequenced sample consisted of memory CD4+ T cells from PBMCs. Subset: CD45RA-negative fraction. The chain has TRBV14 and TRBJ2-1, with D unresolved. This receptor was taken from a man aged 18 to 29 in good health. Some clones in this sample may be carry-over from other donors' samples. The CDR3 DNA follows: TGTGCCAGCAGCCACCCCGACGCCCACTCCTACAATGAGCAGTTCTTC. This translates into CASSHPDAHSYNEQFF.